The 12 T cell receptor gamma chains reported below all come from one sample, sequenced in a study of γδ T cells in repeated Plasmodium falciparum infection. Gammadelta T cells were flow-sorted from PBMC into Vgamma9/Vdelta2+ and Vdelta2-negative populations for bulk analysis. TCRdb re-called the multiplex PCR reads through CATT. The sample holds around 25,000 gamma-chain clones, less than 3.5% seen once. Sample: gamma-delta T cells from blood. These TCRs come from a pool of human donors (malaria-infected and uninfected, not separated).

At least ten counts were recorded for this clone. The protein in TCRdb stems from a much larger clone and differs at residue 12 from this DNA's translation, likely a read error; here the protein is translated from the DNA. No J gene was called, and the V gene is TRGV9. The CDR3 has 14 amino acids. The V gene's germline CDR1 is GITISATS and CDR2 ISYDGTV (reference sequence). The DNA for the CDR3 is TGTGCCTTGTGGGAGGGAAAAAATTATTATAAGGAACTCTTT. It translates to CALWEGKNYYKELF.

There are many counts of this clone. This may come from a read error, since a much larger clone is one base off. The rearrangement links TRGV2 to TRGJP2. CDR1 and CDR2 (germline): EGSNGY, YDSYNSKV. This CDR3 comprises 12 residues. The CDR3 here is CAAWDGHWIKTF. The CDR3 DNA is TGTGCCGCCTGGGACGGACATTGGATCAAGACGTTT.

This clone was picked up many times. TCRdb records a much larger clone's protein for this DNA, with a difference at residue 6 that likely arises from a read error; the protein given is the translation of the DNA. This chain joins TRGV5 and TRGJ1 or TRGJ2. Germline assignment: CDR1 VINAFY and CDR2 YDVSNSKD. V trimming: 4 bases; J trimming: 9 bases; junction bases outside the gene matches: 15. This CDR3 has 14 amino acids. CDR3 in DNA: TGTGCCACCTGGGAATCCCCTGACTTTGGTAAGAAACTCTTT. Protein: CATWESPDFGKKLF.

At least ten counts were recorded for this clone. A far larger clone is off by one base, so a read error is likely. Other nucleotide sequences from this sample produce the same CDR3. With the J gene uncalled, the V gene is TRGV9. Per the germline V gene, CDR1 is GITISATS and CDR2 is ISYDGTV (reference sequence). The CDR3 sequence is 15 residues long. DNA for the CDR3: TGTGCCTTGTGGGAGTCATCACAGCCTTATTATAAGAAGCTCTTT. This codes for CALWESSQPYYKKLF.

As concerns this clone: The protein in TCRdb stems from a much larger clone and differs at residue 9 from this DNA's translation, likely a read error; here the protein is translated from the DNA. J is TRGJ1 or TRGJ2 and V is TRGV9. The J gene, missing from TCRdb, was assigned here through DNA to germline matching. The CDR3 is 15 amino acids. Germline-derived CDR1 and CDR2 are GITISATS and ISYDGTV (reference sequence). Trimming took 0 bases from V and 4 from J; bases not matched to a gene: 9. As DNA, the CDR3 is TGTGCCTTGTGGGAGGTGCATGGGGCGTATTATAAGAAACTCTTT. This translates into CALWEVHGAYYKKLF.

Concerning this clone: TCRdb assigns this DNA the protein of a much larger clone, which departs from its translation at residue 14; this likely reflects a read error, and the protein shown comes from translating the DNA. The V gene is TRGV9, the J gene TRGJP. Because TCRdb records no J gene, it was assigned here through a match of the DNA to germline. The CDR3 contains 17 residues. Per germline, CDR1 GITISATS and CDR2 ISYDGTV (reference sequence). This CDR3 reads CALWEVLQELGKKSKVF. The CDR3 nucleotides read TGTGCCTTGTGGGAGGTCCTCCAAGAGTTGGGCAAAAAAAGCAAGGTATTT.

On this clone: It differs at one base from a far larger clone, so likely a read error. The sample carries other DNA sequences with the same CDR3. The chain couples TRGV9 to TRGJ1 or TRGJ2. TCRdb is silent on the J gene; assignment here came from matching the DNA to germline. Germline CDR1 GITISATS, CDR2 ISYDGTV (reference sequence). This CDR3 spans 14 amino acids. CDR3 loop: CALWEFPNYYKKLF. In nucleotides, the CDR3 is TGTGCCTTATGGGAGTTCCCCAATTATTATAAGAAACTCTTT.

This clone was seen at least ten times. TCRdb's listed protein matches a much larger clone and diverges from this DNA's translation at residue 2, likely through a read error; the protein shown comes from the DNA. The rearrangement uses TRGV9 and TRGJP. TCRdb carries no J gene annotation; the J gene was assigned here by matching the DNA with germline. The CDR3 has 17 amino acids. The V gene's germline CDR1 is GITISATS and CDR2 ISYDGTV (reference sequence). The chain's CDR3 is CTLWEDSQELGKKIKVF. CDR3 bases: TGTACCTTGTGGGAGGACTCGCAAGAGTTGGGCAAAAAAATCAAGGTATTT.

There are many counts of this clone. A far larger clone is one base from this, pointing to a likely read error. The sample has other DNA sequences that encode this CDR3 too. V is TRGV9 and J is TRGJP. In the absence of a J gene in TCRdb, the DNA was matched to germline to assign it here. Germline V lookup: CDR1 GITISATS, CDR2 ISYDGTV (reference sequence). The length of the CDR3 is 17 residues. In DNA form, the CDR3 reads TGTGCCTTGTGGGAGGTGCAAGGGGGGTTGGGTAAAAAAATCAAGGTATTT. Protein sequence: CALWEVQGGLGKKIKVF.

In this sample, this clone turned up many times. The protein that TCRdb holds for this DNA derives from a much larger clone and differs from the translated DNA at residue 12, which likely indicates a read error; the protein shown here is translated from the DNA. The chain recombines TRGV4 with TRGJP2. TCRdb is silent on the J gene; assignment here came from matching the DNA to germline. This CDR3 contains 17 residues. Germline V gene lookup returns CDR1 EGSTGY and CDR2 YDSYTSSV. The V and J ends lost 4 bases and 10 bases, in that order; junction bases with no gene match: 21. The DNA for the CDR3 is TGTGCCACCTGGGACGGCCTTGTGGGAGAGGGTGGTTGGATCAAGACGTTT. It is translated as CATWDGLVGEGGWIKTF.

This clone was detected ten times or more. This rearrangement joins TRGV9 to TRGJP1. This CDR3 region has 15 residues. Germline V gene lookup returns CDR1 GITISATS and CDR2 ISYDGTV (reference sequence). Germline trimming cut 3 bases from V and 0 bases from J; bases unmatched to any gene: 4. CDR3: CALWETNTTGWFKIF. The CDR3, as DNA: TGTGCCTTGTGGGAGACTAATACCACTGGTTGGTTCAAGATATTT.

As concerns this clone: TCRdb has a much larger clone's protein, which differs at residue 11 from the translation of this DNA, likely because of a read error; what is shown is the protein translated from the DNA. No J gene call was made, and the V gene is TRGV8. CDR3 length equals 13 residues. Germline V gene lookup returns CDR1 VENAVY and CDR2 YDSYNSRV. CDR3 residues: CATWDRLYYKRLF. In DNA, the CDR3 is TGTGCCACCTGGGATAGGCTTTATTATAAGAGACTCTTT.